This entry is about one TCR beta chain. A read error likely explains this, since a far larger clone differs by one base. In the same sample, other DNA sequences code for this CDR3. The CDR3 runs 15 residues. Germline V gene lookup returns CDR1 SGHDT and CDR2 YYEEEE. The source of the sample is a study of shared clonotypes between healthy human individuals. Unsorted PBMC DNA was sequenced on ten immunoSEQ deep assay plates. TCRdb's copy holds only in-frame clones and misses some; the assay was immunoSEQ multiplex PCR. The sample carries some 490,000 clones, 81% recorded once. The study used about 84 million PBMCs per unsorted sample for genomic DNA.

V is TRBV5-6 and J is TRBJ2-1; 9 nucleotides align to TRBD2. This sequence originates from a woman between 40 and 50 years old in good health. Some clones in this sample may be carry-over from other donors' samples. Material: PBMCs. This CDR3 is CASSTGTSSYNEQFF. The CDR3 coding sequence is TGTGCCAGCAGTACCGGGACTAGCTCCTACAATGAACAGTTCTTC. The full variable domain, its missing parts supplied by reference TRBV5-6 and TRBJ2-1, is DAGVTQSPTHLIKTRGQQVTLRCSPKSGHDTVSWYQQALGQGPQFIFQYYEEEERQRGNFPDRFSGHQFPNYSSELNVNALLLGDSALYLCASSTGTSSYNEQFFGPGTRLTVL.